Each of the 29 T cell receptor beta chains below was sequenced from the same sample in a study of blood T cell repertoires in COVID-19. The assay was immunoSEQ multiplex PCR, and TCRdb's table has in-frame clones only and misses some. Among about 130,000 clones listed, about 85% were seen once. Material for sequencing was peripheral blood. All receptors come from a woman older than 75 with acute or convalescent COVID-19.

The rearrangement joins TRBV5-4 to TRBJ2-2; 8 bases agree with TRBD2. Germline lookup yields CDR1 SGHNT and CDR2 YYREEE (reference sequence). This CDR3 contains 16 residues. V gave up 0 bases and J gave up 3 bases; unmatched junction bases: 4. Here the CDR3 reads CASSLGDGGDTGELFF. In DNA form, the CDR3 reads TGTGCCAGCAGCTTGGGAGACGGGGGGGACACCGGGGAGCTGTTTTTT.

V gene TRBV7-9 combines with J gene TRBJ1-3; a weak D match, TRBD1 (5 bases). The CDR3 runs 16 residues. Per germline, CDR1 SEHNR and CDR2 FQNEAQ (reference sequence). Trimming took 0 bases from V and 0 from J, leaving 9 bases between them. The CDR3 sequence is CASSLAGRNSGNTIYF. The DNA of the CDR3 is TGTGCCAGCAGCTTAGCGGGGCGCAACTCTGGAAACACCATATATTTT.

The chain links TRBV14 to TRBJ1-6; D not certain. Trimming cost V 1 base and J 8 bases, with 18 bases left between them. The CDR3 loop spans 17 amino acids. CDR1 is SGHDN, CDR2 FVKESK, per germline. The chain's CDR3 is CASSQALTTLSDSPLHF. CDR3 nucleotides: TGTGCCAGCAGCCAAGCTTTGACAACTCTTTCGGATTCACCCCTCCACTTT.

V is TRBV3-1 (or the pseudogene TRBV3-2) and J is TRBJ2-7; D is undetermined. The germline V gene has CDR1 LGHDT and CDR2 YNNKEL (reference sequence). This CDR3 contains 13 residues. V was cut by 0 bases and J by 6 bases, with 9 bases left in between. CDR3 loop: CASSQDMRSEQYV. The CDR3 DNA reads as TGTGCCAGCAGCCAAGATATGAGGTCCGAGCAGTACGTC.

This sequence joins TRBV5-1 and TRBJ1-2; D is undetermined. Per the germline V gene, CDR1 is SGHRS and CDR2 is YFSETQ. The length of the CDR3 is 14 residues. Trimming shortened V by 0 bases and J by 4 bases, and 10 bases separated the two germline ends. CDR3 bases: TGCGCCAGCAGCTTGGAAGTGACTTCCTATGGCTACACCTTC. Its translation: CASSLEVTSYGYTF.

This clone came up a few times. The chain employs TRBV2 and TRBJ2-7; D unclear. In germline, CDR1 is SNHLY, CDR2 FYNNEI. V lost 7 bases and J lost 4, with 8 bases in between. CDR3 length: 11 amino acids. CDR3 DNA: TGTGCCAGCATTTCAGTTTACGAGCAGTACTTC. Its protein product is CASISVYEQYF.

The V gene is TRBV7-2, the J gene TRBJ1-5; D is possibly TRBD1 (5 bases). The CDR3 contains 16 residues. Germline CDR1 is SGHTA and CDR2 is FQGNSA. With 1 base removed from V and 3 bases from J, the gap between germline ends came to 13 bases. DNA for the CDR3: TGTGCCAGCAGCTTAGGTAGTCAGGGCCTCAATCAGCCCCAGCATTTT. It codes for CASSLGSQGLNQPQHF.

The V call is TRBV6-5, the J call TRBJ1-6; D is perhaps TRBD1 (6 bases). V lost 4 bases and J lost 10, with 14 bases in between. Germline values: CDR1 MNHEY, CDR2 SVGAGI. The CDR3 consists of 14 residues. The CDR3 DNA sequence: TGTGCCAGCAGTTGGTCAGGGGAGCGGTCACCCCTCCACTTT. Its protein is CASSWSGERSPLHF.

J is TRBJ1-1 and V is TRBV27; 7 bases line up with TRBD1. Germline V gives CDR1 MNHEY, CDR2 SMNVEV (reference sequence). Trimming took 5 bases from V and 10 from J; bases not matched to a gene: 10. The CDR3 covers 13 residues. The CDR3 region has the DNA TGTGCCAGCAGTGCGACAGGGACCGTGAGAGCTTTCTTT. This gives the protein CASSATGTVRAFF.

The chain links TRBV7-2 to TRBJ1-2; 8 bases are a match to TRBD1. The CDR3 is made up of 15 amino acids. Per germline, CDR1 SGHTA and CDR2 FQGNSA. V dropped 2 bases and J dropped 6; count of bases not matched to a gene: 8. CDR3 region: CASSLRFDRGNGYTF. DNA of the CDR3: TGTGCCAGCAGCTTAAGGTTTGACAGGGGTAATGGCTACACCTTC.

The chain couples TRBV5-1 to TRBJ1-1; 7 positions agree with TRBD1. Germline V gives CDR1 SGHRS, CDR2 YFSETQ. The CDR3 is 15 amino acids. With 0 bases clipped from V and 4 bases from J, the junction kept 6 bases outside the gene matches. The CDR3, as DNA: TGCGCCAGCAGCTTGGAATCCTACAGGGGCACTGAAGCTTTCTTT. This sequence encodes CASSLESYRGTEAFF.

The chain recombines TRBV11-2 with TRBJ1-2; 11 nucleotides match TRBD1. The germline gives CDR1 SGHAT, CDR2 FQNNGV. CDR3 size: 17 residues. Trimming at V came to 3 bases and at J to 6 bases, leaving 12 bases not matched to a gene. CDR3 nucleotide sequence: TGTGCCAGCAGCTTTCAGAGGGGGACAGGGGGTCGGGATGGCTACACCTTC. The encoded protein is CASSFQRGTGGRDGYTF.

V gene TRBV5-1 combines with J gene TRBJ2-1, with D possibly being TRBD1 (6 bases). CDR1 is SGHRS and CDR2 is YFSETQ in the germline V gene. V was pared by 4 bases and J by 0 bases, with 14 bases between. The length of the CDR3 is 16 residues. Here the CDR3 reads CASSTGRGSSYNEQFF. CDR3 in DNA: TGCGCCAGCAGCACGGGTAGGGGGAGCTCCTACAATGAGCAGTTCTTC.

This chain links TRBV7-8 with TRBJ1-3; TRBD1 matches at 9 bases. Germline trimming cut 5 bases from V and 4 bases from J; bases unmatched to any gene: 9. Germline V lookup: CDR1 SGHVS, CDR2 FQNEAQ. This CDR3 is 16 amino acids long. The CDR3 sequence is CASSLEGQGDGNTIYF. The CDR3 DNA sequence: TGTGCCAGCAGCCTAGAGGGACAGGGCGACGGAAACACCATATATTTT.

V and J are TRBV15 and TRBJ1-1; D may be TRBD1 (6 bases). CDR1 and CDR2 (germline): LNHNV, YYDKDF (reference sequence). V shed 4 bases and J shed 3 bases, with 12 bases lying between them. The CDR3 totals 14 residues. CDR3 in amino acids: CATSKGWTDTEAFF. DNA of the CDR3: TGTGCCACCAGCAAAGGGTGGACAGACACTGAAGCTTTCTTT.

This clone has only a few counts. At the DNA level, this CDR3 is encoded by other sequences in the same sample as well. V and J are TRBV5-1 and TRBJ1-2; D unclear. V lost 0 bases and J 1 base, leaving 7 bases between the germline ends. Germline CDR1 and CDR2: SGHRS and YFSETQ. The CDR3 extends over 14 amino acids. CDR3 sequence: CASSLGRDNYGYTF. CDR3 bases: TGCGCCAGCAGCTTGGGGAGGGATAACTATGGCTACACCTTC.

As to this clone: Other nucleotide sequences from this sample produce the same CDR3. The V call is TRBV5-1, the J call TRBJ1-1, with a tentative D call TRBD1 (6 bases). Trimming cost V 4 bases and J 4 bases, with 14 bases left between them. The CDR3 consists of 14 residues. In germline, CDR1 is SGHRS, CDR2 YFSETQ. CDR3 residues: CASSPQGGSTEAFF. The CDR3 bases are TGCGCCAGCAGCCCACAGGGTGGGAGCACTGAAGCTTTCTTT.

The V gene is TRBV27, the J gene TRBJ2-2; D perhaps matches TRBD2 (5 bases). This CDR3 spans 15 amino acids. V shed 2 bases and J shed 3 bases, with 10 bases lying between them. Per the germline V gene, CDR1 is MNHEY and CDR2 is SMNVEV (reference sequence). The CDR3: CASSLEGVYTGELFF. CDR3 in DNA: TGTGCCAGCAGTTTAGAGGGCGTCTACACCGGGGAGCTGTTTTTT.

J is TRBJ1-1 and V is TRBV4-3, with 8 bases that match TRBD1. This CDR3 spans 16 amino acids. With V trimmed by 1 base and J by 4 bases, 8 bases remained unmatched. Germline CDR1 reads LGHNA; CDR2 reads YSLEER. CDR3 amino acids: CASSQGPSGTGTEAFF. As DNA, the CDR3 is TGCGCCAGCAGCCAAGGACCCTCCGGGACAGGCACTGAAGCTTTCTTT.

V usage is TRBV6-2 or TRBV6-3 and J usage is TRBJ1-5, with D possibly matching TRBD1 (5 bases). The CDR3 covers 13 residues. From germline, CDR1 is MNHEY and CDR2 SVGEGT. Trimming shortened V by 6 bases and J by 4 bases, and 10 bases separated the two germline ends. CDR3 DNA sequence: TGTGCCAGCAGCCTCCAGGGAAATCAGCCCCAGCATTTT. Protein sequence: CASSLQGNQPQHF.

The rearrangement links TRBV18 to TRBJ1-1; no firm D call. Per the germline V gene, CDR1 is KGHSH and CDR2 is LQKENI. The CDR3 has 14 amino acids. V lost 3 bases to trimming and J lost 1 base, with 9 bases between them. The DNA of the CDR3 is TGTGCCAGCTCACCGAGAGGTCAGAACACTGAAGCTTTCTTT. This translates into CASSPRGQNTEAFF.

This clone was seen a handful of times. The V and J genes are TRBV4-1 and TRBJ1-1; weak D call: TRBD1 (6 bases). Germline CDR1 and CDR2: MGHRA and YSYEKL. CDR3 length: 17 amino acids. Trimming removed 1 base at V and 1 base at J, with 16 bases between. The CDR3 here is CASSQGIQGRRNTEAFF. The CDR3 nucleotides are TGCGCCAGCAGCCAAGGCATACAGGGACGGCGGAACACTGAAGCTTTCTTT.

CDR3 amino acids: CASSPSHSGNTIYF. The CDR3, as DNA: TGTGCCAGCAGCCCATCCCACTCTGGAAACACCATATATTTT. This sequence joins TRBV3-1 (or the pseudogene TRBV3-2) and TRBJ1-3, with no clear D. This CDR3 has 14 amino acids. CDR1 and CDR2 (germline): LGHDT, YNNKEL (reference sequence). Trimming took off 4 bases at V and 0 bases at J, with 7 bases between the two ends.

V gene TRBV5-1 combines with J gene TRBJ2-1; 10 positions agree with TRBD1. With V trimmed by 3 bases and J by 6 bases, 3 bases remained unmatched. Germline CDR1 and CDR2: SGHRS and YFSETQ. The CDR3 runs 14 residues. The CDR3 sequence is CASSSGQGVNEQFF. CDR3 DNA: TGCGCCAGCAGCTCCGGACAGGGGGTCAATGAGCAGTTCTTC.

CDR3 loop: CASSQGTPNYGYTF. The CDR3 region has the DNA TGTGCCAGCAGCCAAGGGACACCTAACTATGGCTACACCTTC. The V gene is TRBV3-1 (or the pseudogene TRBV3-2), the J gene TRBJ1-2; TRBD1 might be the D (5 bases). Germline-derived CDR1 and CDR2 are LGHDT and YNNKEL (reference sequence). V lost 1 base to trimming and J lost 0 bases, with 6 bases between them. The CDR3 runs 14 residues.

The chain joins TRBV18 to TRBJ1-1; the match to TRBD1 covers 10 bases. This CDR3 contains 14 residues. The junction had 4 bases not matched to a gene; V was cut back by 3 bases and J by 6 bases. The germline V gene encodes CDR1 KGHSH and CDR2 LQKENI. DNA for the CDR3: TGTGCCAGCTCACCGACAGGGGGCGACTCTGAAGCTTTCTTT. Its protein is CASSPTGGDSEAFF.

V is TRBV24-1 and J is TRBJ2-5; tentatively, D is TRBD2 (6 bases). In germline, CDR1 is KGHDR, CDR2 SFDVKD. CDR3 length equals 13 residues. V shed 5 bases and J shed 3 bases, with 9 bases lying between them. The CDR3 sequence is CATSAGGKETQYF. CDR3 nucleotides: TGTGCCACCAGTGCTGGCGGGAAAGAGACCCAGTACTTC.

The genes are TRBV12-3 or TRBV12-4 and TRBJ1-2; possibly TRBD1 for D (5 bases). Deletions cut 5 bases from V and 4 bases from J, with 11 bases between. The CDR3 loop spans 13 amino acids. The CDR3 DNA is TGTGCCAGCAGTAACAGGACGTCCTATGGCTACACCTTC. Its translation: CASSNRTSYGYTF.

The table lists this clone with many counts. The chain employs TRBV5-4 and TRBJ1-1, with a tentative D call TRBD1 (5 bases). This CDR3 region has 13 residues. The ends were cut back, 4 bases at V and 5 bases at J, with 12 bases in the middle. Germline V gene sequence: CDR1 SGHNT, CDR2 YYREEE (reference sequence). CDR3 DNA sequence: TGTGCCAGCAGCCCGAGGAGGGGAACTGAAGCTTTCTTT. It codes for CASSPRRGTEAFF.